This TCR beta chain was recovered during a study of blood T cell repertoires in COVID-19. Sequencing used immunoSEQ multiplex PCR; TCRdb keeps in-frame clones, though not all of them. The top ten clones hold about 0.8% of a sample with about 240,000 clones, roughly 86% of them seen once. This TCR came from a woman aged 25 to 39 with acute or convalescent COVID-19. The sample consisted of peripheral blood.

The CDR3 sequence is CASSPGAESSYEQYF. CDR3 DNA sequence: TGTGCCAGCAGCCCAGGGGCGGAGAGCTCCTACGAGCAGTACTTC. This chain uses TRBV9 with TRBJ2-7; TRBD1 might be the D (6 bases). Germline V lookup: CDR1 SGDLS, CDR2 YYNGEE. There are 15 residues in the CDR3. V was pared by 4 bases and J by 0 bases, with 14 bases between.